This record looks at one TCR beta chain sequence and its context. This clonotype was recorded at least ten times. It lacks a known antigen. No much larger clonotype is one base removed from it; base qualities were not supplied. The sample originates from a study of blood T cells in healthy people across ages (dated by TCRdb to 2014 to 2015). Concerning the study at large: In model experiments, roughly one uniquely barcoded TCR beta cDNA molecule per two T cells was captured by template switching. The study measured age-related changes in TCR beta repertoire diversity using deep sequencing normalized with unique cDNA molecular identifiers. Four age groups were formed from the donors: young (average approximately 15 years), middle-aged (approximately 39), aged (roughly 59) and long-lived (roughly 88). The study analyzed two additional independent replicas of 1 million unique cDNA reads from the same blood draw for two donors, one aged 18 to 29 and one aged 80 or older. What the study reported, not specific to this receptor: The long-lived group showed more naive CD4+ T cells, fewer expanded clones and increased TCR diversity than the aged group, suggesting age selection. Estimates of total diversity from one million sequenced T cells were regarded as lower bounds and underestimates. Observed TCR beta diversity correlated strongly with the percentage of naive T cells measured by flow cytometry. As age increased, observed TCR beta diversity per million T cells dropped in a roughly linear way, and a significant reduction was already evident by age 40. Because donor CMV infection status was unknown, age-related changes in expanded clonotypes were potentially confounded. Conclusive comparison of naive and antigen-experienced compartments was prevented by the profiling of bulk unsorted PBMCs.

Donors were 35 to 40 systemically healthy Caucasian individuals from Russia aged roughly 6 to 95 years. Each donor gave approximately 10 milliliters of peripheral blood, collected into EDTA-treated Vacutainer tubes. Ficoll-Paque density-gradient centrifugation was used to isolate PBMCs, with at least 7 million obtained per sample. Trizol reagent was used to extract total RNA from PBMCs, with at least 5 micrograms per sample. For every donor, flow cytometry on a PBMC aliquot measured the percentage of naive CD45RAhigh/CD27high T cells. Reading the germline V gene gives CDR1 SGDLS and CDR2 YYNGEE. From the cysteine up to the phenylalanine, the CDR3 has a length of 17 residues. Only the CDR3 DNA stays, 51 bases, in frame from base 1. Trimming takes 0 bases off V and 3 bases off J; junction bases not matched to a gene: 4. Receptors were amplified or captured by 5' RACE. The data were produced on an Illumina HiSeq 2500. A second PCR of about 7 to 12 cycles was run with a J-beta primer mix and a sample-barcoded 5' primer. A unique molecular identifier was introduced onto each TCR beta cDNA molecule by a template-switch 5' adaptor carrying 12 random nucleotides. At least 3 million CDR3-containing paired-end reads were obtained from each sample. First-strand cDNA was synthesized from all RNA with the Mint cDNA synthesis kit, primed by a TRBC-specific oligonucleotide. All cDNA was treated with uracil-DNA glycosylase and then went through a first 18-cycle PCR with the universal primers M1SS and BC2_uni_R. The source study handled its data this way. For normalization, 1 million high-quality reads were randomly selected from each sample, with every read carrying a distinct molecular identifier. Instead of being binned into consensus sequences, reads with shared molecular identifiers were discarded. MiTCR, run with a Q25 quality threshold and the strictest error-elimination algorithm, handled CDR3 identification, clonotype clustering and error correction. Lower-bound total TCR beta diversity was estimated with a nonparametric unseen species model using Euler transformation. Using fastp at Q25 and MiXCR, TCRdb reprocessed the public reads and kept productive beta chains. Rows with one shared CDR3 protein collapse into an entry with the most common genes and DNA. What appears here as the V and J calls and clone size reflects TCRdb's work, not the paper's. Here the sample has 500,000 to 650,000 distinct CDR3 sequences; over 25% occur a single time. Over 3.5% of the sample is in the top ten clones.

This sample also appeared in a second study, on T cells of mothers and their children. In that second paper, the authors write: Nine systemically healthy Caucasian individuals, comprising three mothers and their six children, were included as donors. cDNA synthesis used all of the extracted RNA, with around 1.6 ug of RNA in each 15 ul reaction. In the second PCR, sample barcodes and 2-4 random nucleotides were introduced via the M1S primer. Over 8.5 million TCR beta CDR3 reads were obtained for each mother, and 3 million to 3.5 million reads were obtained for each child. Thymic selection shapes the output of TCR recombination in a similar way in related and unrelated pairs, and inherited differences have a minor effect. Normalized repertoire overlap was always slightly but never significantly higher in related than unrelated mother-child pairs. With a sensitivity of approximately 100 clones per million clonotypes, no persistent microchimeric T cell clones were detected. In the study, deep NGS was used to compare the TCR beta repertoires of mothers and children, and features distinguishing related mother-child pairs from unrelated individuals were sought. Mothers averaged around 40 +/- 4 years of age and children averaged roughly 11 +/- 4 years. After adapter ligation was performed with NEBNext reagents, the libraries were sequenced on an Illumina HiSeq 2000 with 100+100 nt paired-end reads. To avoid cross-contamination, the mother libraries and the child libraries were prepared a month apart and sequenced in separate runs. For each donor, somewhere between roughly 450,000 and 2,000,000 distinct TCR beta clonotypes were identified. Naive TCR beta clonotypes were estimated from low-frequency clonotypes matched to each donor's FACS-determined naive share, without sorting.

The material sequenced was blood. The V gene is TRBV9 and the J gene is TRBJ2-5, with 14 bases in between that match TRBD2. The sequence was obtained from a boy aged 2 to 9 in good health. The CDR3 reads as follows: CASSVVGTSGSEETQYF. The DNA sequence is TGTGCCAGCAGCGTAGTGGGGACTAGCGGGAGCGAAGAGACCCAGTACTTC.